This paragraph covers one TCR beta chain sequence. These data belong to a study of blood T cell repertoires in COVID-19. The assay was immunoSEQ multiplex PCR, and TCRdb's table has in-frame clones only and misses some. The sample has approximately 65,000 clones, approximately 80% seen once. The CDR3 runs 15 residues. J was trimmed by 5 bases and V by 7 bases; bases with no gene match: 9. Looked up from germline, CDR1 is LNHDA and CDR2 is SQIVND (reference sequence). The chain links TRBV19 to TRBJ2-5; 11 bases map to TRBD2. This sequence originates from an elderly woman with active or convalescent COVID-19. The sample taken for sequencing was peripheral blood. This CDR3 is CASKDSGGAGETQYF. The CDR3 DNA is TGTGCCAGTAAGGATAGCGGGGGGGCCGGGGAGACCCAGTACTTC.